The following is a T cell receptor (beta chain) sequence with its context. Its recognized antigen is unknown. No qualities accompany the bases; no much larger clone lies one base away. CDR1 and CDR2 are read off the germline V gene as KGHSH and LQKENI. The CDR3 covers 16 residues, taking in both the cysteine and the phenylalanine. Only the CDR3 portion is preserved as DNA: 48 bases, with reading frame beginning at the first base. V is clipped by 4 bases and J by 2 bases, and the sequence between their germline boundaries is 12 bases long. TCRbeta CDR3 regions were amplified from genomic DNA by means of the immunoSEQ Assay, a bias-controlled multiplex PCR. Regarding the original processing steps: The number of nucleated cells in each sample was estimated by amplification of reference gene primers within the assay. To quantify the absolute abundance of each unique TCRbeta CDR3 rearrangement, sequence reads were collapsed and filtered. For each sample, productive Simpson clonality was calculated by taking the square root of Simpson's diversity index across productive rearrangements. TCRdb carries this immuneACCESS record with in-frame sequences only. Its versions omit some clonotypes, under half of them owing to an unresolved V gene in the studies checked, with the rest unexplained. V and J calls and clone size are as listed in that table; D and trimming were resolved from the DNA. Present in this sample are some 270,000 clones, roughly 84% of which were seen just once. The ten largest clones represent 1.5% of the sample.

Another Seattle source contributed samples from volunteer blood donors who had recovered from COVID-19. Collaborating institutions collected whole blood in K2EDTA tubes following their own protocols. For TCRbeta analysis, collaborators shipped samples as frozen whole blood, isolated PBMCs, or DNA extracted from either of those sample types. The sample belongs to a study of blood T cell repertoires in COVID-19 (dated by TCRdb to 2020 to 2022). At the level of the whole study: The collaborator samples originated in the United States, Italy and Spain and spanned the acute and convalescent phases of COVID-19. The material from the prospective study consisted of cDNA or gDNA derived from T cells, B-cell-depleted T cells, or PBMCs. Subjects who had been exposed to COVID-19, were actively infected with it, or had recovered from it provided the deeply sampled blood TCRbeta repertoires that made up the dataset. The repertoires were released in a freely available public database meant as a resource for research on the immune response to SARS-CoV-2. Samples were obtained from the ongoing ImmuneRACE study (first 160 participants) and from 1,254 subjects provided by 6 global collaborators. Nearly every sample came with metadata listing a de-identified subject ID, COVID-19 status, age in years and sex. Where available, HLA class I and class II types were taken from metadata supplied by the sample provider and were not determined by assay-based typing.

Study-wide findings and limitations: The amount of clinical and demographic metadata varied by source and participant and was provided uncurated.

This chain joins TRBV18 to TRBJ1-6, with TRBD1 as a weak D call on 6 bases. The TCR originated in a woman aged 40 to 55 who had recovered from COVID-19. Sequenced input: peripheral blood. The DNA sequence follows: TGTGCCAGCTCACTTTCGGGGGGCACCTATAATTCACCCCTCCACTTT. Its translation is CASSLSGGTYNSPLHF. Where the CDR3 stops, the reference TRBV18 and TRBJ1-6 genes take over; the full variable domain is NAGVMQNPRHLVRRRGQEARLRCSPMKGHSHVYWYRQLPEEGLKFMVYLQKENIIDESGMPKERFSAEFPKEGPSILRIQQVVRGDSAAYFCASSLSGGTYNSPLHFGNGTRLTVT.